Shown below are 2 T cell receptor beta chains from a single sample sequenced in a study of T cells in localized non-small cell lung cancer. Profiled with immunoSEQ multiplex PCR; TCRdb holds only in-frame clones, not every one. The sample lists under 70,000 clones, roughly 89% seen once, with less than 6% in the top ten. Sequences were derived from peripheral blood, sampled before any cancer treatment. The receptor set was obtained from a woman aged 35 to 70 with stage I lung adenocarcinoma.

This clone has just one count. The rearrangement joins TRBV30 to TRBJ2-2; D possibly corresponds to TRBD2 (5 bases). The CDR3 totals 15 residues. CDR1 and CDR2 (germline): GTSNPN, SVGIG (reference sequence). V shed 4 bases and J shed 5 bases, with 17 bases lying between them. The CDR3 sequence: CAWTPVSGRTGELFF. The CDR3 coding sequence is TGTGCCTGGACCCCCGTGAGCGGCCGGACCGGGGAGCTGTTTTTT.

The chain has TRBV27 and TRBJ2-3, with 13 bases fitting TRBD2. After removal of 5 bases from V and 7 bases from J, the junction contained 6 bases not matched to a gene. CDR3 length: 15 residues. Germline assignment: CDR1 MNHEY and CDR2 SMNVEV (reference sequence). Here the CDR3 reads CASSILAGGRNTQYF. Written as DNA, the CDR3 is TGTGCCAGCAGTATACTAGCGGGGGGGAGAAATACGCAGTATTTT.